This T cell receptor beta chain was sequenced in a study of T cells in Graves' hyperthyroidism and ophthalmopathy. As for the study in general: Peripheral blood was taken when the disease was first diagnosed, before any treatment began.

This clonotype was seen many times. Antigen: not known. Amplified TCR beta CDR3 regions came from RNA transcripts. The primer set for the first-round RT-PCR of the TCR CDR3 was HTBI. TCRdb reprocessed the multiplex PCR reads via MiXCR and lists one record per CDR3 protein. The sample includes about 740,000 distinct CDR3 sequences, 11% to 15% seen only once; the top ten take roughly 10%. The CDR3 loop spans 12 amino acids. Germline V lookup: CDR1 PRHDT, CDR2 FYEKMQ (reference sequence). V dropped 5 bases and J dropped 4 bases, with 8 bases sitting between them. Study-wide results and caveats: Before onset, ophthalmopathy was predicted by the model a median around 6.2 months earlier. By a 13 V-J model, ophthalmopathy was set apart from stable hyperthyroidism. Most clonotypes expanded in thyroid above 0.001 were likewise present in blood.

The origin of this receptor is a woman between 18 and 29 years old with Graves' hyperthyroidism. The sample comprised blood. This rearrangement joins TRBV13 to TRBJ1-2, with D possibly matching TRBD1 (6 bases). As DNA, the CDR3 is TGTGCCAGCAGCGGGGGCGGCTATGGCTACACCTTC. Translation gives CASSGGGYGYTF.